One and the same sample provided the 26 T cell receptor beta chains below, sequenced in a study of human T cells and chemical hapten exposure. As for time point: patch test 2, 6 weeks after DPC sensitization. Regarding treatment: therapeutic diphenylcyclopropenone sensitization with weekly scalp DPC. TCRdb called the RACE reads again in MiXCR, with one record for every CDR3 protein. This table has a few hundred thousand distinct CDR3 sequences, around 6% appearing once. The source was whole blood, collected in connection with sensitization to the hapten diphenylcyclopropenone (DPC). The receptors were sampled from a woman aged 18-29 years with alopecia areata. Some clones in this sample may be carry-over from other donors' samples.

The rearrangement joins TRBV4-2 to TRBJ2-1; no clear D. The CDR3 contains 15 residues. V lost 0 bases, J lost 8 bases, and 14 bases lay in between. Germline CDR1 is LGHNA and CDR2 is YNFKEQ. This CDR3 is CASSQDFSWPDEQFF. CDR3 DNA: TGTGCCAGCAGCCAAGATTTCTCCTGGCCCGATGAGCAGTTCTTC.

The chain has TRBV28 and TRBJ2-1, with D tentatively TRBD2 (5 bases). The CDR3 length is 18 residues. CDR1 is MDHEN, CDR2 SYDVKM, per germline. Trimming stripped 4 bases from V and 0 bases from J, with 19 bases between. This CDR3 reads CASSSFGIPTSSYNEQFF. Here the CDR3 DNA reads TGTGCCAGCAGTTCCTTCGGGATCCCAACTAGCTCCTACAATGAGCAGTTCTTC.

This clonotype occurred many times. This sequence joins TRBV4-1 and TRBJ2-3; D gene unclear. V lost 1 base, J lost 4 bases, and 6 bases lay in between. CDR1 and CDR2 from the germline V gene are MGHRA and YSYEKL. This CDR3 has 13 residues. The CDR3, as DNA: TGCGCCAGCAGCCAAGCTGGGGCAGATACGCAGTATTTT. Its translation is CASSQAGADTQYF.

This clonotype was seen a handful of times. V is TRBV7-2 and J is TRBJ2-5; no reliable D call. The CDR3 contains 14 residues. CDR1 is SGHTA, CDR2 FQGNSA, per germline. V was clipped by 1 base and J by 1 base, with 7 bases between them. DNA for the CDR3: TGTGCCAGCAGCTTAGACGTACCCCAAGAGACCCAGTACTTC. Protein: CASSLDVPQETQYF.

This clonotype was seen many times. The rearrangement joins TRBV3-1 to TRBJ1-5; D not certain. The V end lost 0 bases, the J end lost 3 bases, and 12 bases lay between the germline ends. Germline CDR1 LGHDT, CDR2 YNNKEL (reference sequence). The CDR3 spans 16 residues. In DNA, the CDR3 is TGTGCCAGCAGCCAAGATGGTCCCCCCTACAATCAGCCCCAGCATTTT. Protein product: CASSQDGPPYNQPQHF.

The chain couples TRBV7-2 to TRBJ2-7, with 9 bases identical to TRBD1. The CDR3 is 15 amino acids. Looked up from germline, CDR1 is SGHTA and CDR2 is FQGNSA. V shed 1 base, J shed 4 bases, and the junction held 5 bases outside the gene matches. CDR3 in DNA: TGTGCCAGCAGCTTAGGAGTGGGACAGGGTTACGAGCAGTACTTC. The encoded protein is CASSLGVGQGYEQYF.

This clonotype was counted only a few times. V and J are TRBV4-1 and TRBJ2-7; 9 nucleotides match TRBD1. Germline-derived CDR1 and CDR2 are MGHRA and YSYEKL. CDR3 length equals 16 residues. The junction had 10 bases not matched to a gene; V was cut back by 5 bases and J by 2 bases. CDR3: CASSTPGTGLTYEQYF. DNA for the CDR3: TGCGCCAGCAGCACCCCCGGGACAGGGTTAACCTACGAGCAGTACTTC.

This clonotype was recorded many times. The chain employs TRBV4-2 and TRBJ1-6; D gene ambiguous. CDR3 length: 14 residues. Looked up from germline, CDR1 is LGHNA and CDR2 is YNFKEQ. Trimming removed 2 bases at V and 7 bases at J, with 9 bases between. CDR3 in DNA: TGTGCCAGCAGCCAAAATCCGACGAATTCACCCCTCCACTTT. This gives the protein CASSQNPTNSPLHF.

This clonotype was counted ten times or more. In DNA, the CDR3 is TGCGCCAGCAGCTGGGGAGGCAATCAGCCCCAGCATTTT. Translated: CASSWGGNQPQHF. The chain has TRBV4-1 and TRBJ1-5; D is unresolved. V lost 5 bases and J 2 bases, leaving 7 bases between the germline ends. CDR1 MGHRA and CDR2 YSYEKL come from the germline V gene. This CDR3 spans 13 amino acids.

This chain connects TRBV20-1 to TRBJ1-2, with 8 bases that match TRBD1. The trim removed 0 bases at V and 4 bases at J, leaving 7 bases unmatched. CDR1 is DFQATT, CDR2 SNEGSKA, per germline (reference sequence). The CDR3 contains 15 residues. This CDR3 reads CSARDRRGQVYGYTF. The CDR3, as DNA: TGCAGTGCTAGAGACAGACGGGGACAGGTCTATGGCTACACCTTC.

The table lists this clonotype with many counts. The chain links TRBV3-1 to TRBJ2-3; D unresolved. This CDR3 is 15 amino acids long. Germline V gene lookup returns CDR1 LGHDT and CDR2 YNNKEL (reference sequence). Trimming stripped 0 bases from V and 0 bases from J, with 7 bases between. The CDR3 protein is CASSQEAISTDTQYF. CDR3 coding DNA: TGTGCCAGCAGCCAAGAAGCTATTAGCACAGATACGCAGTATTTT.

The V gene is TRBV10-3, the J gene TRBJ1-5; 8 bases map to TRBD1. V lost 6 bases and J lost 5; bases outside the gene matches: 6. The CDR3 runs to 14 residues. Germline-derived CDR1 and CDR2 are ENHRY and SYGVKD. The CDR3 loop reads CAIRRQGSDQPQHF. The CDR3 DNA reads TGTGCCATCAGGAGACAGGGGAGCGATCAGCCCCAGCATTTT.

This clonotype was seen a few times. The CDR3 DNA sequence: TGTGCCAGCAGTGGGGACAGGGAAAAGTATTGGCCCGCCTCTGGGGCCAACGTCCTGACTTTC. It codes for CASSGDREKYWPASGANVLTF. The gene calls are TRBV2 and TRBJ2-6; 9 nucleotides match TRBD1. The germline CDR1 and CDR2 sequences are SNHLY and FYNNEI. The CDR3 length is 21 residues. V trimming: 4 bases; J trimming: 0 bases; junction bases outside the gene matches: 16.

This clonotype was observed at least ten times. The chain employs TRBV24-1 and TRBJ2-2, with a possible D match to TRBD1 (5 bases). V was trimmed by 3 bases and J by 1 base, leaving 8 bases between them. The germline CDR1 and CDR2 sequences are KGHDR and SFDVKD. The CDR3 runs to 15 residues. The CDR3 nucleotides are TGTGCCACCAGTGATGCGACAGAGAACACCGGGGAGCTGTTTTTT. Translating gives CATSDATENTGELFF.

This clonotype showed up many times. V and J are TRBV19 and TRBJ2-1; 7 bases are shared with TRBD1. The J segment lost 4 bases and the V segment lost 5 bases, leaving 2 bases of the junction unmatched. The length of the CDR3 is 13 residues. Germline V CDR1 and CDR2: LNHDA, SQIVND (reference sequence). The CDR3 DNA reads as TGTGCCAGTAGTGGGACAGTTTACAATGAGCAGTTCTTC. Translating it yields CASSGTVYNEQFF.

The V and J genes are TRBV5-5 and TRBJ1-5, with 8 positions matching TRBD1. V shed 1 base and J 2 bases; nucleotides not matched to a gene: 2. The CDR3 is 15 amino acids. Germline CDR1 is SGHKS and CDR2 is YYEKEE (reference sequence). The CDR3 sequence: CASSLQDRGNQPQHF. CDR3 nucleotide sequence: TGTGCCAGCAGCTTGCAGGACAGGGGCAATCAGCCCCAGCATTTT. The full variable domain, in which reference TRBV5-5 and TRBJ1-5 provide the parts outside the CDR3, is DAGVTQSPTHLIKTRGQQVTLRCSPISGHKSVSWYQQVLGQGPQFIFQYYEKEERGRGNFPDRFSARQFPNYSSELNVNALLLGDSALYLCASSLQDRGNQPQHFGDGTRLSIL.

This clonotype was counted a few times. The chain links TRBV27 to TRBJ2-5; D call uncertain. Germline V lookup: CDR1 MNHEY, CDR2 SMNVEV (reference sequence). The CDR3 is 12 residues long. V was pared by 9 bases and J by 7 bases, with 15 bases between. CDR3 protein: CASGWVSRTQYF. CDR3 nucleotides: TGTGCCAGTGGGTGGGTGTCGCGGACCCAGTACTTC.

There are a few counts of this clonotype. The chain recombines TRBV28 with TRBJ1-2; no reliable D call. In germline, CDR1 is MDHEN, CDR2 SYDVKM. This CDR3 comprises 19 residues. Trimming removed 10 bases at V and 2 bases at J, with 32 bases between. The DNA for the CDR3 is TGTGCCACCCAGGATACATTCGAGATACGGTATATTGGGAACTATGGCTACACCTTC. Translation gives CATQDTFEIRYIGNYGYTF.

The chain is built from TRBV11-2 and TRBJ1-1; D is possibly TRBD1 (5 bases). Between the trimmed V and J ends, which lost 5 bases and 10 bases, there was a span of 23 bases. CDR1 SGHAT and CDR2 FQNNGV come from the germline V gene. The CDR3 totals 15 residues. In DNA, the CDR3 is TGTGCCAGCAGCGCATCGCAGGGTCCCTTAGTCGGAGCTTTCTTT. It yields the protein CASSASQGPLVGAFF.

The V gene is TRBV11-2, the J gene TRBJ2-2; maybe TRBD1 (6 bases). Trimming removed 7 bases from V and 4 bases from J, with 28 bases in between. The V gene's germline CDR1 is SGHAT and CDR2 FQNNGV. The length of the CDR3 is 19 residues. CDR3 sequence reads: CASNPRGTPVGIGTGELFF. CDR3 sequence (DNA): TGTGCCAGCAACCCTAGGGGGACCCCCGTGGGGATTGGCACCGGGGAGCTGTTTTTT. Drawing the rest from reference TRBV11-2 and TRBJ2-2, the complete variable domain is EAGVAQSPRYKIIEKRQSVAFWCNPISGHATLYWYQQILGQGPKLLIQFQNNGVVDDSQLPKDRFSAERLKGVDSTLKIQPAKLEDSAVYLCASNPRGTPVGIGTGELFFGEGSRLTVL.

Written as DNA, the CDR3 is TGTGCCAGCGGACCGCAGGGTAGTTATTCACCCCTCCACTTT. Translating gives CASGPQGSYSPLHF. V gene TRBV6-5 combines with J gene TRBJ1-6; a weak D match, TRBD1 (5 bases). V was trimmed by 8 bases and J by 8 bases, leaving 16 bases between them. Looked up from germline, CDR1 is MNHEY and CDR2 is SVGAGI. This CDR3 comprises 14 residues.

This clonotype was counted many times. This chain joins TRBV10-2 and TRBJ2-7; 8 bases fit TRBD1. Trimming took 4 bases from V and 3 from J; bases not matched to a gene: 2. CDR3 length: 13 residues. CDR1 is WSHSY, CDR2 SAAADI, per germline. Here the CDR3 reads CASSGTGRYEQYF. CDR3 nucleotides: TGCGCCAGCAGTGGGACAGGGCGCTACGAGCAGTACTTC.

The chain links TRBV27 to TRBJ2-6; D remains ambiguous. Germline loops: CDR1 MNHEY, CDR2 SMNVEV (reference sequence). This CDR3 spans 15 amino acids. Trimming pared 5 bases from V and 0 bases from J, leaving 8 bases between. Here the CDR3 reads CASSLVFSGANVLTF. DNA for the CDR3: TGTGCCAGCAGTCTGGTGTTCTCTGGGGCCAACGTCCTGACTTTC.

This clonotype appeared a few times. This rearrangement joins TRBV5-5 to TRBJ2-3, with D unclear. The CDR3 is 16 amino acids. Germline assignment: CDR1 SGHKS and CDR2 YYEKEE (reference sequence). Deletions cut 4 bases from V and 0 bases from J, with 15 bases between. Here the CDR3 reads CASSLRYPTSTDTQYF. The CDR3 DNA reads TGTGCCAGCAGCCTTAGATATCCAACTAGCACAGATACGCAGTATTTT.

The chain carries TRBV10-3 and TRBJ2-3; 7 nucleotides line up with TRBD1. The CDR3 runs to 15 residues. V was clipped by 4 bases and J by 1 base; unmatched bases: 5. Germline loops: CDR1 ENHRY, CDR2 SYGVKD. CDR3 region: CAISGKGTGTDTQYF. The CDR3, as DNA: TGTGCCATCAGTGGTAAGGGGACAGGCACAGATACGCAGTATTTT.

This clonotype was seen at least ten times. The J gene is TRBJ1-5, the V gene TRBV20-1, with D perhaps matching TRBD1 (6 bases). This CDR3 has 17 residues. The V end lost 1 base, the J end lost 2 bases, and 18 bases lay between the germline ends. In germline, CDR1 is DFQATT, CDR2 SNEGSKA (reference sequence). The CDR3 DNA reads TGCAGTGCTAGAGCCACGGGGGCGGGCCTCCGCAATCAGCCCCAGCATTTT. It yields the protein CSARATGAGLRNQPQHF.